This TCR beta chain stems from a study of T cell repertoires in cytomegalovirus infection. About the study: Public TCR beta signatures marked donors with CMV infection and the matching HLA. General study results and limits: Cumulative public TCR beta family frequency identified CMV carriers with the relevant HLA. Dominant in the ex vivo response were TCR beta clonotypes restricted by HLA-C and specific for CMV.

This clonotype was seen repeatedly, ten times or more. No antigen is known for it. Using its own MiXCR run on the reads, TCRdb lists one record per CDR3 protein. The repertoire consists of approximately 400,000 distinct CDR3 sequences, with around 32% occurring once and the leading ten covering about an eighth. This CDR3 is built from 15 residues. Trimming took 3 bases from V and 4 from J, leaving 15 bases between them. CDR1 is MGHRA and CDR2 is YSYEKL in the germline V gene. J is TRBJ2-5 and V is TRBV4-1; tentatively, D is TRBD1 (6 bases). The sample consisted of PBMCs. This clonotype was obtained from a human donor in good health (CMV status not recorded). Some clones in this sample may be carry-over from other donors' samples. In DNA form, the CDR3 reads TGCGCCAGCAGCCATGGTAACAGGGAACGAGAGACCCAGTACTTC. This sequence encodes CASSHGNRERETQYF.